Listed here are 2 T cell receptor beta chains from one sample, sequenced in a study of control samples from healthy donors and cancer patients. TCRdb keeps only in-frame clones here, not all; method: immunoSEQ multiplex PCR. This sample has under 65,000 clones, with just over 90% found just once. The specimen was PBMCs. The receptors shown here come from a woman between 50 and 59 years old with colorectal cancer.

V gene TRBV27 combines with J gene TRBJ2-3; 7 bases map to TRBD2. V lost 3 bases and J lost 10; bases outside the gene matches: 1. Germline V gene data show CDR1 as MNHEY and CDR2 as SMNVEV (reference sequence). This CDR3 region has 11 residues. In DNA form, the CDR3 reads TGTGCCAGCAGTTTTGGGGGGGCGCAGTATTTT. Its translation is CASSFGGAQYF.

The V call is TRBV14, the J call TRBJ2-7; no reliable D call. Germline V gives CDR1 SGHDN, CDR2 FVKESK. Trimming stripped 0 bases from V and 2 bases from J, with 11 bases between. The CDR3 length is 15 residues. CDR3 residues: CASSQDLRLAYEQYF. In nucleotides, the CDR3 is TGTGCCAGCAGCCAAGATCTTCGGTTAGCCTACGAGCAGTACTTC.